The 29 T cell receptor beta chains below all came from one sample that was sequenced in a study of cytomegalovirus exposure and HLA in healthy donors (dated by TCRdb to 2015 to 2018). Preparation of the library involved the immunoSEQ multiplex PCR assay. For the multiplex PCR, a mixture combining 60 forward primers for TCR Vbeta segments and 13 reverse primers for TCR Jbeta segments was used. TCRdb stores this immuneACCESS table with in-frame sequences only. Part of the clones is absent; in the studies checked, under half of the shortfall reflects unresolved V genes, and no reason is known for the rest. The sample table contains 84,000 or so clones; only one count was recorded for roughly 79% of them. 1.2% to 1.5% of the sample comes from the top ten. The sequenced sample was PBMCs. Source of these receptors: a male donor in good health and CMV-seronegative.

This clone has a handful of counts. In nucleotides, the CDR3 is TGTGCCAGCAGTGAACATAAGGACAGGAGGGCTTTCTTT. Translation gives CASSEHKDRRAFF. This chain uses TRBV6-1 with TRBJ1-1; TRBD1 agrees at 7 bases. From germline, CDR1 is MNHNS and CDR2 SASEGT. This CDR3 spans 13 amino acids. After removal of 2 bases from V and 11 bases from J, the junction contained 8 bases not matched to a gene.

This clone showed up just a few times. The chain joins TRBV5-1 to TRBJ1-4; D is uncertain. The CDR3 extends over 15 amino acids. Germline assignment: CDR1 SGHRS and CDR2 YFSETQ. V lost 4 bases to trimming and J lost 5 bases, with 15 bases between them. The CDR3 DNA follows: TGCGCCAGCAGCCCAGGAGGGTCGCTGAATGAAAAACTGTTTTTT. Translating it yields CASSPGGSLNEKLFF.

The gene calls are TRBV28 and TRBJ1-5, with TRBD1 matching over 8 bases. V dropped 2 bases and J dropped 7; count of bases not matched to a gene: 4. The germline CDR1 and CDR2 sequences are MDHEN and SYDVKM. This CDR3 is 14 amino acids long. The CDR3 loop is CASSLPWTGQPQHF. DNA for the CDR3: TGTGCCAGCAGTTTACCCTGGACAGGGCAGCCCCAGCATTTT.

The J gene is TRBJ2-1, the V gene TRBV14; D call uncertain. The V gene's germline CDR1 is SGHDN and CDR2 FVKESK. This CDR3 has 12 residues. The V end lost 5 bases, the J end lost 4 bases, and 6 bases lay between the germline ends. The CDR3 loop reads CASSANYNEQFF. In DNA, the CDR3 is TGTGCCAGCAGCGCTAATTACAATGAGCAGTTCTTC.

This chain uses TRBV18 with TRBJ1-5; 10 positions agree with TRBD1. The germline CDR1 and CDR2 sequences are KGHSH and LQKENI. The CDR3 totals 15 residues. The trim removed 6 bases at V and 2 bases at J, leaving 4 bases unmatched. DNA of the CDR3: TGTGCCAGCTCCCTCGGACAGGGGGGCAATCAGCCCCAGCATTTT. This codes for CASSLGQGGNQPQHF.

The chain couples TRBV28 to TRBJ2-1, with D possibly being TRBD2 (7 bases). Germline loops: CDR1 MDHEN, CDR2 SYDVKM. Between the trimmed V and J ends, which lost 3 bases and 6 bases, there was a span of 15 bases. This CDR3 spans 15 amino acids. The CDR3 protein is CASSFWGGNLNEQFF. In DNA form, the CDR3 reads TGTGCCAGCAGTTTTTGGGGGGGCAACCTCAATGAGCAGTTCTTC.

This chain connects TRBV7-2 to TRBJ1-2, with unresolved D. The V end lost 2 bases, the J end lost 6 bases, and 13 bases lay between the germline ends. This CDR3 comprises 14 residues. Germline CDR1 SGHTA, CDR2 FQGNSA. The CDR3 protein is CASSLPLASHGYTF. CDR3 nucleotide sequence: TGTGCCAGCAGCTTACCGTTAGCCTCTCATGGCTACACCTTC.

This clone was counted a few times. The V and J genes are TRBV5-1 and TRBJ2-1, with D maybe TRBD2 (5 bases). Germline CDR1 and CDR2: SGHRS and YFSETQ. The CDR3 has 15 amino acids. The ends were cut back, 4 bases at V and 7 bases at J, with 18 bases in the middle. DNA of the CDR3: TGCGCCAGCAGCACACAAGCAATCCGGGGAAATGAGCAGTTCTTC. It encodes CASSTQAIRGNEQFF.

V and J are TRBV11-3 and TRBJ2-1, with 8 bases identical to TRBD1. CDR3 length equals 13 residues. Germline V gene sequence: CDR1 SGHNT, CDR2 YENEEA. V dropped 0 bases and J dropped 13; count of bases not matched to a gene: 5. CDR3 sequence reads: CASSLDRDRRQFF. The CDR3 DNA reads TGTGCCAGCAGCTTAGATCGGGACAGGAGACAGTTCTTC. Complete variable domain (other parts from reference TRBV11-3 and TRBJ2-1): EAGVVQSPRYKIIEKKQPVAFWCNPISGHNTLYWYLQNLGQGPELLIRYENEEAVDDSQLPKDRFSAERLKGVDSTLKIQPAELGDSAVYLCASSLDRDRRQFFGPGTRLTVL.

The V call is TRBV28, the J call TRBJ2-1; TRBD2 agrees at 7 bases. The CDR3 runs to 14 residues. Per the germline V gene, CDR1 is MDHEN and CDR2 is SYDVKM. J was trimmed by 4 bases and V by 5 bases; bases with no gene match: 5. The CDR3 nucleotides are TGTGCCAGCAGTAATAGCGGGCCTTACAATGAGCAGTTCTTC. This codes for CASSNSGPYNEQFF. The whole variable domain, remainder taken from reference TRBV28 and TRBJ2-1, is DVKVTQSSRYLVKRTGEKVFLECVQDMDHENMFWYRQDPGLGLRLIYFSYDVKMKEKGDIPEGYSVSREKKERFSLILESASTNQTSMYLCASSNSGPYNEQFFGPGTRLTVL.

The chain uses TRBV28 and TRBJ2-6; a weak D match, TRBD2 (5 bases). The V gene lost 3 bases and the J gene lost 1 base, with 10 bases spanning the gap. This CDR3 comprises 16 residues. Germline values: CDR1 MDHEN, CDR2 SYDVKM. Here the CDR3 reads CASSFEGGSGANVLTF. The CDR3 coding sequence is TGTGCCAGCAGTTTCGAGGGTGGGTCTGGGGCCAACGTCCTGACTTTC.

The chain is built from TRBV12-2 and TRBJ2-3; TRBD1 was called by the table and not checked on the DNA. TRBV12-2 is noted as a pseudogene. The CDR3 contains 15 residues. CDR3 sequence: CASRLAGGSTDTQYF. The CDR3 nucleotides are TGTGCAAGTCGCTTAGCAGGGGGAAGCACAGATACGCAGTATTTT.

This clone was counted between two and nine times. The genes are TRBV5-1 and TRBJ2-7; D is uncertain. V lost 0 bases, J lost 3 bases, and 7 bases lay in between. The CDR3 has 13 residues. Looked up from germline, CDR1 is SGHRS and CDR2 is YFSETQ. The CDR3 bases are TGCGCCAGCAGCTTGGACAGTCACTACGAGCAGTACTTC. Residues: CASSLDSHYEQYF.

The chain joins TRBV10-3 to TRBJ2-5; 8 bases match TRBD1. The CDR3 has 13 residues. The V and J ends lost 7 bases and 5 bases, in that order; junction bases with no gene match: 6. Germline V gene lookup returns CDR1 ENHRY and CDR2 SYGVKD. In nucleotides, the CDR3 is TGTGCCATCAATTCAGGGGGCGAGGAGACCCAGTACTTC. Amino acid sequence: CAINSGGEETQYF.

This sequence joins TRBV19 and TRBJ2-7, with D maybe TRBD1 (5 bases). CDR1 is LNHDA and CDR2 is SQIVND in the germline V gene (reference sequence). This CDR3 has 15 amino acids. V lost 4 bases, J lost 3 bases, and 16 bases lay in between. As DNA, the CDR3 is TGTGCCAGTAGTAGCAGGGCAGGGTCCCTCTACGAGCAGTACTTC. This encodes CASSSRAGSLYEQYF. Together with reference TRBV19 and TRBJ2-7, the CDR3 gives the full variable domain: DGGITQSPKYLFRKEGQNVTLSCEQNLNHDAMYWYRQDPGQGLRLIYYSQIVNDFQKGDIAEGYSVSREKKESFPLTVTSAQKNPTAFYLCASSSRAGSLYEQYFGPGTRLTVT.

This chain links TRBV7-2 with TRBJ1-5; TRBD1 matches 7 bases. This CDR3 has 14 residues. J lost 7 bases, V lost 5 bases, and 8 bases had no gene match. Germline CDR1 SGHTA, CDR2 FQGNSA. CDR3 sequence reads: CASSPTGVRQPQHF. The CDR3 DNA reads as TGTGCCAGCAGCCCTACAGGGGTTCGGCAGCCCCAGCATTTT.

The CDR3 sequence: CASSLMFGPGQILETQYF. The CDR3 DNA sequence: TGCGCCAGCAGCTTGATGTTCGGACCGGGACAAATATTAGAGACCCAGTACTTC. The rearrangement uses TRBV5-1 and TRBJ2-5; D is perhaps TRBD1 (6 bases). V lost 1 base and J lost 4, with 23 bases in between. The length of the CDR3 is 18 residues. Per the germline V gene, CDR1 is SGHRS and CDR2 is YFSETQ.

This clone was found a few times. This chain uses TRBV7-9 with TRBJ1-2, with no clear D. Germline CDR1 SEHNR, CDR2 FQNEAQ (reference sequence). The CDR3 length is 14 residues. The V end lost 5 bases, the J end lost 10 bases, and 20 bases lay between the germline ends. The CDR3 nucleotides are TGTGCCAGCAGCCCGGCGAGAGACGGAAACTACTACACCTTC. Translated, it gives CASSPARDGNYYTF.

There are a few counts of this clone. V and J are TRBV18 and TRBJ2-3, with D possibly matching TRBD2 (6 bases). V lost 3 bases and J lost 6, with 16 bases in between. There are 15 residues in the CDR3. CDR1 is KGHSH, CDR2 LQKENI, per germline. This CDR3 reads CASSPTEGRADTQYF. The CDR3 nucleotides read TGTGCCAGCTCACCCACGGAGGGCCGAGCTGATACGCAGTATTTT.

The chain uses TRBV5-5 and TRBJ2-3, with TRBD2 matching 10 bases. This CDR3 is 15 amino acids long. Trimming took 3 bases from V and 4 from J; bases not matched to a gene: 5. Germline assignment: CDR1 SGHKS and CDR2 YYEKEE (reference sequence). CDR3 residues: CASSSGAGGPDTQYF. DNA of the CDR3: TGTGCCAGCAGCTCTGGAGCGGGGGGGCCAGATACGCAGTATTTT.

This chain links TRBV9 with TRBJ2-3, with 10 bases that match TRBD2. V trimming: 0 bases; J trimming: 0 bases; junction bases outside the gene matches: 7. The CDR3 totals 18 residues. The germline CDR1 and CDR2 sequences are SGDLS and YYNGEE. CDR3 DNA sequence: TGTGCCAGCAGCGTAGTGCCTAGCGGGGGCCTAAGCACAGATACGCAGTATTTT. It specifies CASSVVPSGGLSTDTQYF.

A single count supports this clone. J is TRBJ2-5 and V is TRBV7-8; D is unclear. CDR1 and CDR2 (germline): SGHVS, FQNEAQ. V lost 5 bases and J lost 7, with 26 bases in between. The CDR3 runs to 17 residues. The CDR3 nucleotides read TGTGCCAGCAGCCTCACTACGGCGGATCTGGTGGTAGCGACCCAGTACTTC. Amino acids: CASSLTTADLVVATQYF.

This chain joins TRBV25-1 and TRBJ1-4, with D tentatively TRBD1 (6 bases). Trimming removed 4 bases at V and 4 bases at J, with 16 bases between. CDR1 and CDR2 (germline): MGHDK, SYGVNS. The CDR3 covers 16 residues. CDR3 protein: CASSAPRQGSNEKLFF. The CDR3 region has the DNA TGTGCCAGCAGTGCACCTCGTCAGGGGAGTAATGAAAAACTGTTTTTT.

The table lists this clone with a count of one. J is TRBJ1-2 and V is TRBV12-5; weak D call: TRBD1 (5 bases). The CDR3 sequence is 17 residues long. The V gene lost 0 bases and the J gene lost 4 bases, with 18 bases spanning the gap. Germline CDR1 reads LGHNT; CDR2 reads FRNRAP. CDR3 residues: CASGLVPNLRGFYGYTF. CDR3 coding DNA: TGTGCTAGTGGTTTGGTCCCTAACCTCCGGGGGTTCTATGGCTACACCTTC.

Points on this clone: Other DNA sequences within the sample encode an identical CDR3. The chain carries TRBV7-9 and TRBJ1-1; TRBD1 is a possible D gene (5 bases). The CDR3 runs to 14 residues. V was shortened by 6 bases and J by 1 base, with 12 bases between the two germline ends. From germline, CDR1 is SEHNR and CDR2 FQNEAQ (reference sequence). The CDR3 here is CASSLDQGNTEAFF. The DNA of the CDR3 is TGTGCCAGCAGTCTAGACCAGGGGAACACTGAAGCTTTCTTT.

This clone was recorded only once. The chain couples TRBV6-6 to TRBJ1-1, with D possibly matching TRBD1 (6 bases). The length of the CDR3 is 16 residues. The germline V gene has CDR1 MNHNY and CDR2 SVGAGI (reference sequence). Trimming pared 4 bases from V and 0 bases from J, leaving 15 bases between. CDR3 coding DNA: TGTGCCAGCAGTTTACTCAGGGGATTTGTGAACACTGAAGCTTTCTTT. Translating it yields CASSLLRGFVNTEAFF.

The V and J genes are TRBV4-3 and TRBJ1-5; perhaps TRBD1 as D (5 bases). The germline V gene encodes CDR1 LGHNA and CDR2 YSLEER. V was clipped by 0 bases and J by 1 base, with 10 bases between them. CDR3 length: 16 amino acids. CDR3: CASSQDGANSNQPQHF. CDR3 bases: TGCGCCAGCAGCCAAGATGGGGCAAACAGCAATCAGCCCCAGCATTTT.

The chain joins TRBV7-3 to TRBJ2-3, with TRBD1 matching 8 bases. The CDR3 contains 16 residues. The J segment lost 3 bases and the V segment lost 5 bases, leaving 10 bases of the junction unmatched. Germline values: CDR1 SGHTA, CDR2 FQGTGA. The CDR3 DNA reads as TGTGCCAGCAGCCCGAAGGGCAGGGGGCCGACAGATACGCAGTATTTT. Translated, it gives CASSPKGRGPTDTQYF. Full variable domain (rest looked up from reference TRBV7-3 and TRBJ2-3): GAGVSQTPSNKVTEKGKYVELRCDPISGHTALYWYRQSLGQGPEFLIYFQGTGAADDSGLPNDRFFAVRPEGSVSTLKIQRTERGDSAVYLCASSPKGRGPTDTQYFGPGTRLTVL.

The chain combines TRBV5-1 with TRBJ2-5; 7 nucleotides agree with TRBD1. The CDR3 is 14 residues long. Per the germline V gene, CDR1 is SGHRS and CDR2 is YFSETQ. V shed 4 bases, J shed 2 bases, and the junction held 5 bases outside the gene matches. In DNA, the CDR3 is TGCGCCAGCAGCCTTGAGGACAGGCAAGAGACCCAGTACTTC. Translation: CASSLEDRQETQYF.